The 4 T cell receptor beta chains below were found in one sample sequenced in a study of PD-1 blockade in classical Hodgkin lymphoma. Time point given: newly diagnosed, previously untreated cHL patient sample. Method: immunoSEQ multiplex PCR; TCRdb's copy keeps in-frame clones and lacks some. Of 15,000 to 20,000 clones detected, roughly 86% appear once; the ten largest clones hold 6.5% to 10%. Sequencing was carried out using peripheral blood mononuclear cells (PBMCs). These receptors were taken from a human donor with classical Hodgkin lymphoma.

This clone showed up just once. This chain joins TRBV10-1 and TRBJ1-1, with D uncertain. Germline V gene lookup returns CDR1 WNHNN and CDR2 SYGVQD (reference sequence). V shed 0 bases and J shed 0 bases, with 2 bases lying between them. The CDR3 has 13 amino acids. CDR3 loop: CASSESMNTEAFF. CDR3 in DNA: TGCGCCAGCAGTGAGTCAATGAACACTGAAGCTTTCTTT.

This chain uses TRBV7-2 with TRBJ2-3; unclear D gene. Trimming pared 2 bases from V and 5 bases from J, leaving 8 bases between. The germline CDR1 and CDR2 sequences are SGHTA and FQGNSA. There are 13 residues in the CDR3. This CDR3 is CASSLTLVDTQYF. In nucleotides, the CDR3 is TGTGCCAGCAGCTTAACGCTGGTAGATACGCAGTATTTT.

The chain joins TRBV28 to TRBJ1-1, with TRBD1 as a possible D gene (6 bases). Germline assignment: CDR1 MDHEN and CDR2 SYDVKM. V lost 3 bases and J lost 11, with 16 bases in between. The CDR3 is made up of 13 amino acids. CDR3 protein: CASSFPTITGAFF. The DNA of the CDR3 is TGTGCCAGCAGTTTTCCCACAATTACAGGGGCTTTCTTT. The variable domain in full, completed from reference TRBV28 and TRBJ1-1, reads DVKVTQSSRYLVKRTGEKVFLECVQDMDHENMFWYRQDPGLGLRLIYFSYDVKMKEKGDIPEGYSVSREKKERFSLILESASTNQTSMYLCASSFPTITGAFFGQGTRLTVV.

The chain carries TRBV19 and TRBJ2-5; D assignment may be TRBD1 or TRBD2 (5 bases each). V shed 6 bases and J shed 1 base, with 6 bases lying between them. Germline V CDR1 and CDR2: LNHDA, SQIVND (reference sequence). CDR3 size: 12 residues. DNA of the CDR3: TGTGCCAGTAGCGGGGCCCAAGAGACCCAGTACTTC. This gives the protein CASSGAQETQYF.